The 25 T cell receptor beta chains given below trace back to one sample, sequenced in a study of vaccination effects on CD4 cells after COVID-19. TCRdb keeps only in-frame clones here, not all; method: immunoSEQ multiplex PCR. The table shows tens of thousands of clones, with over 70% occurring only once. Investigators separated out CD4+ T cells once around eleven days of culture had passed. As their vaccination, participants received two doses of either BNT162b2 or mRNA-1273. For these TCRs, the target antigens are not known. Sequencing used CD4+ T cells from PBMCs cultured without peptide, obtained after COVID-19 vaccination. The receptors shown here come from a human donor who received a COVID-19 vaccine.

The chain employs TRBV24-1 and TRBJ1-1; maybe TRBD1 (5 bases). The CDR3 length is 16 residues. The V end lost 6 bases, the J end lost 4 bases, and 20 bases lay between the germline ends. Per the germline V gene, CDR1 is KGHDR and CDR2 is SFDVKD. The CDR3 nucleotides are TGTGCCACCAGTCTAGGGGCCAAGGCGGGGGGCACTGAAGCTTTCTTT. As protein: CATSLGAKAGGTEAFF.

This sequence joins TRBV24-1 and TRBJ2-5, with D tentatively TRBD1 or TRBD2 (6 bases each). Germline V gene lookup returns CDR1 KGHDR and CDR2 SFDVKD. The CDR3 loop spans 15 amino acids. V was trimmed by 5 bases and J by 1 base, leaving 13 bases between them. CDR3 sequence: CATSGIRGAQETQYF. CDR3 in DNA: TGTGCCACCAGTGGTATTAGGGGGGCCCAAGAGACCCAGTACTTC.

The chain uses TRBV6-5 and TRBJ1-1, with D unclear. The CDR3 has 14 amino acids. Trimming cost V 6 bases and J 0 bases, with 11 bases left between them. The germline CDR1 and CDR2 sequences are MNHEY and SVGAGI. The CDR3 region has the DNA TGTGCCAGCAGCCCCAGCCTCATGAACACTGAAGCTTTCTTT. It is translated as CASSPSLMNTEAFF.

V and J are TRBV19 and TRBJ1-2, with D tentatively TRBD1 (6 bases). Between the trimmed V and J ends, which lost 1 base and 4 bases, there was a span of 13 bases. Germline V CDR1 and CDR2: LNHDA, SQIVND (reference sequence). The CDR3 extends over 15 amino acids. CDR3 nucleotides: TGTGCCAGTAGTATAGCACGACAGGTCCTCTATGGCTACACCTTC. It codes for CASSIARQVLYGYTF.

The chain joins TRBV5-6 to TRBJ2-3, with D possibly TRBD1 on 5 matching bases. This CDR3 is built from 14 residues. In germline, CDR1 is SGHDT, CDR2 YYEEEE. V was trimmed by 2 bases and J by 3 bases, leaving 10 bases between them. The CDR3 reads CASSFGRATDTQYF. Written as DNA, the CDR3 is TGTGCCAGCAGCTTCGGCAGGGCGACAGATACGCAGTATTTT.

The chain links TRBV7-2 to TRBJ1-2; D is unresolved. CDR3 length: 12 amino acids. Looked up from germline, CDR1 is SGHTA and CDR2 is FQGNSA. V was cut by 1 base and J by 8 bases, with 8 bases left in between. Here the CDR3 DNA reads TGTGCCAGCAGCTTAGAGCGGGTAGGCTACACCTTC. Protein sequence: CASSLERVGYTF. Combining the CDR3 with reference TRBV7-2 and TRBJ1-2 gives the whole variable domain GAGVSQSPSNKVTEKGKDVELRCDPISGHTALYWYRQSLGQGLEFLIYFQGNSAPDKSGLPSDRFSAERTGGSVSTLTIQRTQQEDSAVYLCASSLERVGYTFGSGTRLTVV.

The chain uses TRBV6-1 and TRBJ1-6; 12 positions agree with TRBD1. The length of the CDR3 is 17 residues. In germline, CDR1 is MNHNS, CDR2 SASEGT. The J segment lost 8 bases and the V segment lost 3 bases, leaving 8 bases of the junction unmatched. CDR3 in amino acids: CASSEGQGALAHSPLHF. DNA for the CDR3: TGTGCCAGCAGTGAGGGACAGGGGGCCCTTGCGCATTCACCCCTCCACTTT.

The J gene is TRBJ2-3, the V gene TRBV2; D uncertain. Trimming pared 4 bases from V and 2 bases from J, leaving 10 bases between. CDR1 and CDR2 from the germline V gene are SNHLY and FYNNEI. CDR3 length equals 14 residues. The CDR3 DNA reads as TGTGCCAGCAGTGCGGACGGCCACACAGATACGCAGTATTTT. Residues: CASSADGHTDTQYF.

The V call is TRBV2, the J call TRBJ1-5; no firm D call. The CDR3 has 17 amino acids. Germline CDR1 reads SNHLY; CDR2 reads FYNNEI. V shed 4 bases and J shed 6 bases, with 22 bases lying between them. This CDR3 reads CASSALFVRTAGQPQHF. As DNA, the CDR3 is TGTGCCAGCAGTGCTCTATTTGTTCGGACGGCCGGTCAGCCCCAGCATTTT.

Only a few counts were recorded for this clone. The rearrangement uses TRBV7-2 and TRBJ2-2; D remains ambiguous. V shed 5 bases and J shed 6 bases, with 13 bases lying between them. Germline values: CDR1 SGHTA, CDR2 FQGNSA. The CDR3 length is 14 residues. The CDR3 protein is CASSPPRRPGELFF. CDR3 bases: TGTGCCAGCAGCCCTCCGAGAAGGCCCGGGGAGCTGTTTTTT.

CDR3 residues: CASTPGGREAGELFF. The CDR3 nucleotides read TGCGCCAGCACCCCAGGGGGCAGGGAGGCCGGGGAGCTGTTTTTT. V gene TRBV5-1 combines with J gene TRBJ2-2; 8 nucleotides match TRBD1. Germline lookup yields CDR1 SGHRS and CDR2 YFSETQ. The CDR3 consists of 15 residues. V lost 6 bases and J lost 6; bases outside the gene matches: 10. Full variable domain (remainder filled in from reference TRBV5-1 and TRBJ2-2): KAGVTQTPRYLIKTRGQQVTLSCSPISGHRSVSWYQQTPGQGLQFLFEYFSETQRNKGNFPGRFSGRQFSNSRSEMNVSTLELGDSALYLCASTPGGREAGELFFGEGSRLTVL.

This chain links TRBV28 with TRBJ2-3; D could derive from TRBD1 or TRBD2 (6 bases each). The CDR3 consists of 16 residues. Trimming took 1 base from V and 3 from J, leaving 14 bases between them. Germline values: CDR1 MDHEN, CDR2 SYDVKM. For the CDR3, the DNA is TGTGCCAGCAGTTTATTAAGGGGGGCAAGGACAGATACGCAGTATTTT. The encoded protein is CASSLLRGARTDTQYF.

V and J are TRBV24-1 and TRBJ2-2; D remains unclear. CDR3 length: 14 amino acids. The V end lost 8 bases, the J end lost 0 bases, and 9 bases lay between the germline ends. Germline V gives CDR1 KGHDR, CDR2 SFDVKD. The chain's CDR3 is CATTQSANTGELFF. CDR3 nucleotide sequence: TGTGCCACCACACAATCCGCGAACACCGGGGAGCTGTTTTTT.

In this sample, this clone turned up a few times. The chain recombines TRBV30 with TRBJ1-5; D gene uncertain. The ends were cut back, 1 base at V and 4 bases at J, with 14 bases in the middle. CDR1 and CDR2 from the germline V gene are GTSNPN and SVGIG (reference sequence). The CDR3 totals 15 residues. The CDR3: CAWSGHPEGNQPQHF. Written as DNA, the CDR3 is TGTGCCTGGAGTGGTCACCCCGAGGGAAATCAGCCCCAGCATTTT. Supplemented by reference TRBV30 and TRBJ1-5, the full variable domain reads SQTIHQWPATLVQPVGSPLSLECTVEGTSNPNLYWYRQAAGRGLQLLFYSVGIGQISSEVPQNLSASRPQDRQFILSSKKLLLSDSGFYLCAWSGHPEGNQPQHFGDGTRLSIL.

The chain couples TRBV5-1 to TRBJ2-7; D perhaps matches TRBD2 (6 bases). The CDR3 covers 14 residues. V lost 2 bases and J 1 base, leaving 10 bases between the germline ends. Germline CDR1 and CDR2: SGHRS and YFSETQ. The CDR3, as DNA: TGCGCCAGCAGCTTAGGGACTTTTTCCTACGAGCAGTACGTC. As protein: CASSLGTFSYEQYV.

This clone has more than one count but fewer than ten. The genes are TRBV4-1 and TRBJ1-3, with TRBD1 as a possible D gene (5 bases). The germline V and J ends were trimmed by 2 bases and 6 bases, with 20 bases remaining between them. There are 17 residues in the CDR3. Germline V gene lookup returns CDR1 MGHRA and CDR2 YSYEKL. CDR3 residues: CASSQIVLWAGKNTIYF. CDR3 coding DNA: TGCGCCAGCAGCCAAATCGTCCTTTGGGCAGGGAAAAACACCATATATTTT.

The chain joins TRBV4-3 to TRBJ1-2; no firm D call. The length of the CDR3 is 12 residues. V was shortened by 5 bases and J by 8 bases, with 12 bases between the two germline ends. The germline V gene has CDR1 LGHNA and CDR2 YSLEER. The CDR3 sequence is CASSSGREGYTF. The CDR3 region has the DNA TGCGCCAGCAGCTCTGGTCGGGAGGGCTACACCTTC.

The chain employs TRBV21-1 and TRBJ2-7. TRBV21-1 is a pseudogene locus. CDR3 length equals 14 residues. Here the CDR3 reads CASSRFEDTYEQYV. The CDR3 DNA sequence: TGTGCCAGCAGCAGGTTTGAAGATACCTACGAGCAGTACGTC.

V usage is TRBV3-1 (or the pseudogene TRBV3-2) and J usage is TRBJ2-1; 7 bases fit TRBD2. V dropped 2 bases and J dropped 7; count of bases not matched to a gene: 5. Germline V gene sequence: CDR1 LGHDT, CDR2 YNNKEL (reference sequence). This CDR3 comprises 14 residues. CDR3 sequence: CASSQPGGWNEQFF. The DNA of the CDR3 is TGTGCCAGCAGCCAACCCGGGGGGTGGAATGAGCAGTTCTTC.

This sequence joins TRBV6-5 and TRBJ1-4, with 7 bases fitting TRBD1. This CDR3 contains 14 residues. V shed 6 bases and J 8 bases; nucleotides not matched to a gene: 9. CDR1 and CDR2 from the germline V gene are MNHEY and SVGAGI. DNA for the CDR3: TGTGCCAGCAGGGTGACAGGGCTGCGAGAAAAACTGTTTTTT. This codes for CASRVTGLREKLFF.

The rearrangement joins TRBV5-6 to TRBJ2-1; possible D gene TRBD1, 6 bases. This CDR3 spans 13 amino acids. Looked up from germline, CDR1 is SGHDT and CDR2 is YYEEEE. Trimming cost V 6 bases and J 11 bases, with 18 bases left between them. The CDR3 sequence is CASTNRVGVQQFF. As DNA, the CDR3 is TGTGCCAGCACTAACAGGGTGGGAGTGCAGCAGTTCTTC. Combining the CDR3 with reference TRBV5-6 and TRBJ2-1 gives the whole variable domain DAGVTQSPTHLIKTRGQQVTLRCSPKSGHDTVSWYQQALGQGPQFIFQYYEEEERQRGNFPDRFSGHQFPNYSSELNVNALLLGDSALYLCASTNRVGVQQFFGPGTRLTVL.

This rearrangement joins TRBV2 to TRBJ1-4; D may be TRBD1 (6 bases). Trimming took off 6 bases at V and 2 bases at J, with 10 bases between the two ends. The germline V gene has CDR1 SNHLY and CDR2 FYNNEI. This CDR3 has 14 residues. The CDR3 DNA is TGTGCCAGCAGGCCCACAGGGACTAATGAAAAACTGTTTTTT. As protein: CASRPTGTNEKLFF.

This clone was detected only once. V and J are TRBV27 and TRBJ2-6; 9 bases align to TRBD1. The length of the CDR3 is 15 residues. Germline V CDR1 and CDR2: MNHEY, SMNVEV (reference sequence). Trimming removed 7 bases from V and 3 bases from J; junction bases left unmatched: 4. CDR3 DNA: TGTGCCAGCACCGACAGGGGGGTTGGGGCCAACGTCCTGACTTTC. Protein product: CASTDRGVGANVLTF.

The sample holds a few counts of this clone. This sequence joins TRBV7-2 and TRBJ2-5, with a possible D match to TRBD2 (5 bases). The ends were cut back, 2 bases at V and 5 bases at J, with 12 bases in the middle. CDR1 is SGHTA and CDR2 is FQGNSA in the germline V gene. The CDR3 consists of 14 residues. CDR3 nucleotides: TGTGCCAGCAGCTTAATGGGAGTCACTGAGACCCAGTACTTC. As protein: CASSLMGVTETQYF.

The chain uses TRBV5-1 and TRBJ2-1; tentative D call: TRBD1 (6 bases). This CDR3 comprises 17 residues. Trimming took 0 bases from V and 1 from J, leaving 14 bases between them. The germline V gene has CDR1 SGHRS and CDR2 YFSETQ. CDR3 amino acids: CASSLGAGALSYNEQFF. For the CDR3, the DNA is TGCGCCAGCAGCTTGGGGGCAGGGGCTTTGTCCTACAATGAGCAGTTCTTC.